Sequencing of this TCR beta chain was carried out in a study of early T cells in non-severe SARS-CoV-2 infection. Study-wide context: Chains were not paired, and sequencing was done on bulk RNA from unsorted whole blood.

With 4 bases removed from V and 7 bases from J, the gap between germline ends came to 17 bases. This CDR3 has 16 amino acids. Germline V CDR1 and CDR2: SEHNR, FQNEAQ (reference sequence). At least ten counts were recorded for this clonotype. Attachment of unique molecular identifiers was made to individual cDNA molecules. TCRdb passed the 5' RACE reads through MiXCR, listing each CDR3 protein once. The table lists around 49,000 distinct CDR3 sequences, roughly 10% of them singletons. The sequenced material came from whole blood. The source is an adult who was a healthcare worker with PCR-confirmed SARS-CoV-2 infection or an uninfected control (not recorded which). The rearrangement joins TRBV7-9 to TRBJ1-6, with a tentative D call TRBD1 (6 bases). As DNA, the CDR3 is TGTGCCAGCAGCTCAAGAGAGGACAGAGTCAATTCACCCCTCCACTTT. It specifies CASSSREDRVNSPLHF. The variable domain in full, with the rest retrieved from reference TRBV7-9 and TRBJ1-6, is DTGVSQNPRHKITKRGQNVTFRCDPISEHNRLYWYRQTLGQGPEFLTYFQNEAQLEKSRLLSDRFSAERPKGSFSTLEIQRTEQGDSAMYLCASSSREDRVNSPLHFGNGTRLTVT.